Presented here are 23 T cell receptor beta chains from one specimen sequenced in a study of T cells in Graves' hyperthyroidism and ophthalmopathy. RNA transcripts served as the template for amplifying TCR beta CDR3 regions. A set of HTBI primers served as the primers for a first-round RT-PCR of the TCR CDR3. A single record per CDR3 protein comes from TCRdb applying MiXCR to the multiplex PCR reads. Of about 110,000 distinct CDR3 sequences in the sample, 15% to 20% are singletons; the top ten hold under 45%. The sequenced material came from blood. The receptor source for this set is a woman in her 50s with Graves' hyperthyroidism.

The sample holds many counts of this clonotype. V usage is TRBV11-2 and J usage is TRBJ1-1, with D possibly TRBD1 on 5 matching bases. This CDR3 contains 17 residues. CDR1 and CDR2 from the germline V gene are SGHAT and FQNNGV. V gave up 2 bases and J gave up 0 bases, with 16 bases separating them. This CDR3 is CASSLSDSAIMNTEAFF. The DNA for the CDR3 is TGTGCCAGCAGCTTATCCGACAGCGCCATTATGAACACTGAAGCTTTCTTT. The complete variable domain, with remaining parts taken from reference TRBV11-2 and TRBJ1-1, reads EAGVAQSPRYKIIEKRQSVAFWCNPISGHATLYWYQQILGQGPKLLIQFQNNGVVDDSQLPKDRFSAERLKGVDSTLKIQPAKLEDSAVYLCASSLSDSAIMNTEAFFGQGTRLTVV.

This clonotype has just a few counts. This rearrangement joins TRBV24-1 to TRBJ2-1, with D possibly matching TRBD1 (5 bases). V was shortened by 4 bases and J by 8 bases, with 11 bases between the two germline ends. This CDR3 is 13 amino acids long. Per germline, CDR1 KGHDR and CDR2 SFDVKD. The chain's CDR3 is CATSEGQRYEQFF. DNA for the CDR3: TGTGCCACCAGTGAGGGGCAGAGGTATGAGCAGTTCTTC.

This clonotype came up many times. The V call is TRBV10-3, the J call TRBJ2-5, with TRBD2 identical over 7 bases. Germline loops: CDR1 ENHRY, CDR2 SYGVKD. V trimming: 8 bases; J trimming: 5 bases; junction bases outside the gene matches: 11. CDR3 length: 14 residues. This CDR3 is CAIRREGVQETQYF. The CDR3 bases are TGTGCCATCCGGAGGGAGGGAGTTCAGGAGACCCAGTACTTC.

CDR3 DNA sequence: TGTGCCAGCTCACCAGGGACTAGCGCGTACCAAGAGACCCAGTACTTC. Protein sequence: CASSPGTSAYQETQYF. V gene TRBV18 combines with J gene TRBJ2-5, with 10 bases identical to TRBD2. V was clipped by 2 bases and J by 0 bases; unmatched bases: 3. CDR3 length equals 16 residues. Germline V gives CDR1 KGHSH, CDR2 LQKENI.

V usage is TRBV29-1 and J usage is TRBJ2-7; D unresolved. CDR1 and CDR2 (germline): SQVTM, ANQGSEA. Trimming stripped 4 bases from V and 4 bases from J, with 11 bases between. This CDR3 has 12 residues. The CDR3 reads CSVAIGPYEQYV. DNA of the CDR3: TGCAGCGTTGCTATAGGGCCTTACGAGCAGTACGTC.

This clonotype was detected ten times or more. V gene TRBV11-2 combines with J gene TRBJ1-4; 7 bases align to TRBD1. V trimming: 3 bases; J trimming: 7 bases; junction bases outside the gene matches: 2. Germline-derived CDR1 and CDR2 are SGHAT and FQNNGV. CDR3 length equals 13 residues. The CDR3 DNA follows: TGTGCCAGCAGCTTGCGACAGGGTGAAAAACTGTTTTTT. The encoded protein is CASSLRQGEKLFF.

This clonotype occurred many times. J is TRBJ1-2 and V is TRBV2; no firm D call. The V and J ends lost 8 bases and 3 bases respectively, with 10 bases between them. Germline CDR1 reads SNHLY; CDR2 reads FYNNEI. CDR3 size: 12 residues. CDR3 amino acids: CASADVDYGYTF. The CDR3 DNA reads TGTGCCAGCGCAGACGTAGACTATGGCTACACCTTC.

This clonotype was seen many times. The chain has TRBV6-1 and TRBJ1-1; D gene uncertain. The CDR3 spans 12 residues. V was pared by 5 bases and J by 5 bases, with 9 bases between. The germline gives CDR1 MNHNS, CDR2 SASEGT. The CDR3 loop is CASSYGSTEAFF. The CDR3, as DNA: TGTGCCAGCAGTTATGGGAGTACTGAAGCTTTCTTT.

This clonotype was picked up many times. The chain joins TRBV28 to TRBJ2-2; TRBD2 agrees at 12 bases. CDR1 and CDR2 from the germline V gene are MDHEN and SYDVKM. V dropped 11 bases and J dropped 11; count of bases not matched to a gene: 6. This CDR3 is built from 12 residues. The CDR3 here is CAWTSGKCELFF. As DNA, the CDR3 is TGTGCCTGGACTAGCGGGAAGTGTGAGCTGTTTTTT.

This clonotype occurred a few times. CDR3 bases: TGTGCCAGCAGTTACATACAGGGAGTCCCCCAACCTGGGGCCAACGTCCTGACTTTC. Translating it yields CASSYIQGVPQPGANVLTF. The gene calls are TRBV6-5 and TRBJ2-6; D possibly corresponds to TRBD1 (6 bases). The CDR3 consists of 19 residues. Germline CDR1 is MNHEY and CDR2 is SVGAGI. Trimming took off 2 bases at V and 2 bases at J, with 19 bases between the two ends.

In its sample, this clonotype was seen many times. The chain uses TRBV12-3 or TRBV12-4 and TRBJ1-5, with a weak D call TRBD1 (6 bases). CDR3 length: 14 amino acids. Trimming left V 5 bases short and J 5 bases short, with 13 bases between. CDR3 DNA sequence: TGTGCCAGCAGTAACACAGGGACCGATCAGCCCCAGCATTTT. Protein product: CASSNTGTDQPQHF.

This clonotype was picked up many times. The CDR3 is CASSPYAQSIEELFF. The CDR3 region has the DNA TGTGCCAGCAGCCCCTATGCTCAGTCTATCGAGGAGCTGTTTTTT. The rearrangement uses TRBV11-2 and TRBJ2-2; unclear D gene. The CDR3 spans 15 residues. The germline gives CDR1 SGHAT, CDR2 FQNNGV. With 5 bases removed from V and 10 bases from J, the gap between germline ends came to 20 bases.

V gene TRBV28 combines with J gene TRBJ2-1; 8 bases are a match to TRBD2. The V and J ends lost 5 bases and 9 bases, in that order; junction bases with no gene match: 9. CDR3 length equals 14 residues. Looked up from germline, CDR1 is MDHEN and CDR2 is SYDVKM. The CDR3 region has the DNA TGTGCCAGCAGTGAACAAGGACTAGCCAGTGAGCAGTTCTTC. Translated: CASSEQGLASEQFF.

This clonotype appeared many times. The chain recombines TRBV5-8 with TRBJ2-1, with 10 bases aligning to TRBD1. The CDR3 runs 13 residues. CDR1 is SGHTS and CDR2 is YDEGEE in the germline V gene. V dropped 4 bases and J dropped 8; count of bases not matched to a gene: 3. The CDR3 spells CASSTGTGDEQFF. The DNA for the CDR3 is TGTGCCAGCAGCACGGGGACAGGGGATGAGCAGTTCTTC.

This clonotype was seen only once. CDR3 DNA: TGTGCCAGCAGCTTTTCGGCTAGGGGTGGCTACACCTTC. Translating it yields CASSFSARGGYTF. The V gene is TRBV27, the J gene TRBJ1-2, with a weak D call TRBD1 (5 bases). Germline values: CDR1 MNHEY, CDR2 SMNVEV (reference sequence). Trimming stripped 6 bases from V and 7 bases from J, with 15 bases between. The CDR3 covers 13 residues.

The sample holds many counts of this clonotype. The chain couples TRBV20-1 to TRBJ1-4; D uncertain. CDR1 is DFQATT, CDR2 SNEGSKA, per germline (reference sequence). Trimming took off 4 bases at V and 0 bases at J, with 12 bases between the two ends. This CDR3 has 15 amino acids. The CDR3 here is CSATFNIATNEKLFF. The CDR3 DNA reads TGCAGTGCTACCTTTAACATTGCAACTAATGAAAAACTGTTTTTT.

This chain uses TRBV20-1 with TRBJ2-3; 11 nucleotides match TRBD2. V shed 5 bases, J shed 6 bases, and the junction held 7 bases outside the gene matches. Per the germline V gene, CDR1 is DFQATT and CDR2 is SNEGSKA (reference sequence). The CDR3 runs 14 residues. CDR3 loop: CSADPGLAADTQYF. The CDR3 region has the DNA TGCAGTGCTGATCCGGGACTAGCGGCGGATACGCAGTATTTT.

V gene TRBV3-1 combines with J gene TRBJ2-3, with 8 bases that match TRBD2. Germline V gene data show CDR1 as LGHDT and CDR2 as YNNKEL (reference sequence). Unmatched junction bases numbered 12, after V lost 1 base and J lost 0 bases. The CDR3 is made up of 19 amino acids. The CDR3 nucleotides read TGTGCCAGCAGCCAAGGGGTCGTCGTGACTAGCGCGAGCACAGATACGCAGTATTTT. Translating it yields CASSQGVVVTSASTDTQYF.

There are many counts of this clonotype. The genes are TRBV5-1 and TRBJ2-1; D remains ambiguous. Trimming left V 2 bases short and J 8 bases short, with 14 bases between. CDR1 SGHRS and CDR2 YFSETQ come from the germline V gene. This CDR3 contains 14 residues. Here the CDR3 DNA reads TGCGCCAGCAGCTTTGGCTCACCCATGGATGAGCAGTTCTTC. It encodes CASSFGSPMDEQFF.

This clonotype was detected ten times or more. The chain employs TRBV28 and TRBJ1-5; the D gene is possibly TRBD1 (5 bases). The CDR3 loop spans 15 amino acids. Trimming left V 2 bases short and J 4 bases short, with 12 bases between. Germline V CDR1 and CDR2: MDHEN, SYDVKM. The CDR3 sequence is CASSLVGDSNQPQHF. DNA of the CDR3: TGTGCCAGCAGTTTAGTGGGGGACTCAAATCAGCCCCAGCATTTT.

This clonotype showed up many times. The chain recombines TRBV5-1 with TRBJ1-5; TRBD1 agrees at 7 bases. CDR1 is SGHRS, CDR2 YFSETQ, per germline. CDR3 length equals 14 residues. With V trimmed by 3 bases and J by 3 bases, 3 bases remained unmatched. CDR3 DNA sequence: TGCGCCAGCAGCTCGGGACAGTCCAATCAGCCCCAGCATTTT. Translation: CASSSGQSNQPQHF.

This rearrangement joins TRBV7-8 to TRBJ2-3; 10 bases are shared with TRBD2. Germline loops: CDR1 SGHVS, CDR2 FQNEAQ. CDR3 length: 20 amino acids. J was trimmed by 0 bases and V by 5 bases; bases with no gene match: 17. The DNA for the CDR3 is TGTGCCAGCAGCGATCGAGCGGGAGGGGTTAGATATACTAGCACAGATACGCAGTATTTT. Translation gives CASSDRAGGVRYTSTDTQYF.

This clonotype was seen at least ten times. This rearrangement joins TRBV27 to TRBJ2-7; D is perhaps TRBD2 (5 bases). The CDR3 contains 13 residues. Trimming shortened V by 7 bases and J by 2 bases, and 12 bases separated the two germline ends. The germline V gene encodes CDR1 MNHEY and CDR2 SMNVEV (reference sequence). CDR3 in DNA: TGTGCCAGCATAAAGGACGGGACCTACGAGCAGTACTTC. Amino acids: CASIKDGTYEQYF.